Shown below are 29 T cell receptor beta chains from a single sample sequenced in a study of T cell repertoires in cytomegalovirus infection. Using its own MiXCR run on the reads, TCRdb lists one record per CDR3 protein. Among roughly 760,000 distinct CDR3 sequences listed, roughly 35% were seen once. Sequencing was done on a sample of PBMCs. Receptors were obtained from a human donor in good health (CMV status not recorded). Some clones in this sample may be carry-over from other donors' samples.

This clonotype was observed many times. The chain has TRBV15 and TRBJ2-1; 7 nucleotides agree with TRBD1. This CDR3 has 13 residues. CDR1 and CDR2 from the germline V gene are LNHNV and YYDKDF (reference sequence). V trimming: 0 bases; J trimming: 9 bases; junction bases outside the gene matches: 2. CDR3 DNA sequence: TGTGCCACCAGCAGAGACCGGACAGGTGAGCAGTTCTTC. This codes for CATSRDRTGEQFF.

The CDR3: CASSTGQGGGGAEAFF. The CDR3 DNA follows: TGTGCCAGTAGTACCGGACAGGGGGGGGGGGGCGCTGAAGCTTTCTTT. The chain couples TRBV19 to TRBJ1-1; 10 nucleotides agree with TRBD1. Germline-derived CDR1 and CDR2 are LNHDA and SQIVND (reference sequence). CDR3 size: 16 residues. V gave up 4 bases and J gave up 6 bases; unmatched junction bases: 11.

Only a few counts were recorded for this clonotype. V gene TRBV2 combines with J gene TRBJ1-4, with 10 bases identical to TRBD1. The CDR3 has 13 amino acids. V was pared by 9 bases and J by 6 bases, with 4 bases of the junction left unmatched. Germline CDR1 SNHLY, CDR2 FYNNEI. The CDR3 sequence: CARRGTGDEKLFF. The CDR3 DNA follows: TGTGCCAGGAGAGGGACAGGGGATGAAAAACTGTTTTTT.

This clonotype was seen only a few times. J is TRBJ2-2 and V is TRBV11-3; the match to TRBD1 covers 7 bases. V lost 5 bases and J lost 6; bases outside the gene matches: 9. Germline V gives CDR1 SGHNT, CDR2 YENEEA. CDR3 length: 15 amino acids. The CDR3 sequence is CASSRTGEPSGELFF. The CDR3 DNA sequence: TGTGCCAGCAGCCGCACAGGGGAGCCCTCCGGGGAGCTGTTTTTT.

This clonotype was detected only a few times. The chain joins TRBV19 to TRBJ1-2; D ambiguous. The CDR3 is made up of 14 amino acids. Germline V gene sequence: CDR1 LNHDA, CDR2 SQIVND (reference sequence). The germline V and J ends were trimmed by 5 bases and 4 bases, with 14 bases remaining between them. CDR3 protein: CASSPPNDRYGYTF. DNA of the CDR3: TGTGCCAGTAGTCCTCCCAACGACCGCTATGGCTACACCTTC.

In this sample, this clonotype turned up a few times. This chain connects TRBV2 to TRBJ1-5; maybe TRBD1 (6 bases). The V end was cut by 8 bases, the J end by 1 base, with 12 bases between. The CDR3 length is 14 residues. Germline CDR1 reads SNHLY; CDR2 reads FYNNEI. CDR3 coding DNA: TGTGCCAGCGAAGGGGGTGGGAGCAATCAGCCCCAGCATTTT. This gives the protein CASEGGGSNQPQHF.

Concerning this clonotype: This CDR3 is missing its conserved last phenylalanine or tryptophan, likely due to a read error. V and J are TRBV28 and TRBJ2-1, with 8 bases matching TRBD1. Trimming removed 2 bases from V and 6 bases from J; junction bases left unmatched: 3. Per germline, CDR1 MDHEN and CDR2 SYDVKM. The CDR3 extends over 14 amino acids. The DNA for the CDR3 is TGTGCCAGCAGTTTACGGGACAGGAGCAATGAGCAGTTCTTA. Protein sequence: CASSLRDRSNEQFL.

This chain connects TRBV28 to TRBJ1-1; D is ambiguous. The CDR3 sequence is 14 residues long. Per germline, CDR1 MDHEN and CDR2 SYDVKM. V was cut by 1 base and J by 0 bases, with 6 bases left in between. The CDR3 region is CASSLYVVNTEAFF. The CDR3 nucleotides are TGTGCCAGCAGTTTATACGTCGTGAACACTGAAGCTTTCTTT.

V usage is TRBV19 and J usage is TRBJ2-1; D unresolved. V lost 6 bases and J 2 bases, leaving 8 bases between the germline ends. Germline V gene lookup returns CDR1 LNHDA and CDR2 SQIVND (reference sequence). This CDR3 contains 13 residues. CDR3 DNA sequence: TGTGCCAGTAGCGCCCTTGCCTACAATGAGCAGTTCTTC. As protein: CASSALAYNEQFF. The variable domain in full, with the rest retrieved from reference TRBV19 and TRBJ2-1, is DGGITQSPKYLFRKEGQNVTLSCEQNLNHDAMYWYRQDPGQGLRLIYYSQIVNDFQKGDIAEGYSVSREKKESFPLTVTSAQKNPTAFYLCASSALAYNEQFFGPGTRLTVL.

On this clonotype itself: A much larger clone differs by one base, so this may be a read error. This CDR3 is CASSLGVGCGQPQHF. DNA for the CDR3: TGTGCCAGCAGCTTAGGTGTGGGGTGCGGACAGCCCCAGCATTTT. V is TRBV7-6 and J is TRBJ1-5, with D unresolved. V was shortened by 1 base and J by 7 bases, with 14 bases between the two germline ends. Germline CDR1 SGHVS, CDR2 FNYEAQ. This CDR3 is built from 15 residues.

The rearrangement uses TRBV6-5 and TRBJ1-5; TRBD1 might be the D (6 bases). The CDR3 spans 16 residues. Germline CDR1 and CDR2: MNHEY and SVGAGI. Trimming left V 6 bases short and J 1 base short, with 16 bases between. The CDR3 DNA reads as TGTGCCAGCAGCCCTATCCGGGACAAGAGCAATCAGCCCCAGCATTTT. Its translation: CASSPIRDKSNQPQHF.

This clonotype was found a few times. J is TRBJ1-6 and V is TRBV6-1; D gene uncertain. Germline CDR1 MNHNS, CDR2 SASEGT. The CDR3 extends over 12 amino acids. Trimming left V 5 bases short and J 14 bases short, with 13 bases between. The CDR3 spells CASSHPGKALHF. The CDR3, as DNA: TGTGCCAGCAGTCACCCCGGGAAGGCCCTCCACTTT.

This clonotype occurred many times. This sequence joins TRBV7-8 and TRBJ1-5; possible D gene TRBD1, 5 bases. This CDR3 region has 16 residues. Trimming cost V 5 bases and J 2 bases, with 16 bases left between them. CDR1 and CDR2 (germline): SGHVS, FQNEAQ. The CDR3 DNA follows: TGTGCCAGCAGCCCACGGAGAGGGGCCCGCAATCAGCCCCAGCATTTT. Its translation is CASSPRRGARNQPQHF.

This clonotype showed up just a few times. The chain carries TRBV19 and TRBJ2-2, with TRBD2 matching 8 bases. The CDR3 has 16 residues. J lost 5 bases, V lost 1 base, and 6 bases had no gene match. Per germline, CDR1 LNHDA and CDR2 SQIVND (reference sequence). CDR3 region: CASSIVSGSGTGELFF. The CDR3 DNA reads TGTGCCAGTAGTATAGTAAGCGGGAGCGGTACCGGGGAGCTGTTTTTT.

This clonotype was seen a handful of times. The chain has TRBV6-2 or TRBV6-3 and TRBJ1-5, with D perhaps matching TRBD1 (5 bases). The V gene's germline CDR1 is MNHEY and CDR2 SVGEGT. This CDR3 region has 18 residues. V shed 4 bases and J shed 0 bases, with 19 bases lying between them. CDR3 in amino acids: CASSSRDRRLSSNQPQHF. As DNA, the CDR3 is TGTGCCAGCAGTTCCCGGGACCGACGATTATCTAGCAATCAGCCCCAGCATTTT.

As to this clonotype: The junction shows a germline mismatch at one end, possibly a read error. J is TRBJ1-2 and V is TRBV6-2 or TRBV6-3, with D unclear. Germline lookup yields CDR1 MNHEY and CDR2 SVGEGT. This CDR3 comprises 14 residues. The CDR3 nucleotides read TGTCCCAGCAGTTACTCATCAGTAACGGGTGGCTACACCTTC. This translates into CPSSYSSVTGGYTF.

This clonotype was recorded once. This may be a read error, as it is one base from a much larger clone. This sequence joins TRBV7-6 and TRBJ1-1, with D possibly matching TRBD1 (5 bases). The CDR3 has 15 amino acids. The germline CDR1 and CDR2 sequences are SGHVS and FNYEAQ. The CDR3 reads CDSSLSLGVNTEAFF. The CDR3, as DNA: TGTGACAGCAGCTTAAGCTTAGGGGTGAACACTGAAGCTTTCTTT.

There are a few counts of this clonotype. The rearrangement uses TRBV7-2 and TRBJ1-4; 7 bases align to TRBD1. V lost 5 bases to trimming and J lost 4 bases; unmatched junction nucleotides: 7. The germline V gene encodes CDR1 SGHTA and CDR2 FQGNSA. The CDR3 totals 15 residues. In DNA form, the CDR3 reads TGTGCCAGCAGCCTAAGGACAGGAGTTAATGAAAAACTGTTTTTT. This sequence encodes CASSLRTGVNEKLFF.

This clonotype showed up just a few times. This chain uses TRBV29-1 with TRBJ2-5; 7 bases align to TRBD2. Germline trimming cut 3 bases from V and 3 bases from J; bases unmatched to any gene: 7. The CDR3 is made up of 14 amino acids. In germline, CDR1 is SQVTM, CDR2 ANQGSEA. The CDR3 region has the DNA TGCAGCGTTGACGGGGGGATGAGGGAAGAGACCCAGTACTTC. Translated: CSVDGGMREETQYF. Based on the CDR3 plus reference TRBV29-1 and TRBJ2-5, the full variable domain is SAVISQKPSRDICQRGTSLTIQCQVDSQVTMMFWYRQQPGQSLTLIATANQGSEATYESGFVIDKFPISRPNLTFSTLTVSNMSPEDSSIYLCSVDGGMREETQYFGPGTRLLVL.

This clonotype has a handful of counts. J is TRBJ1-2 and V is TRBV2; D call uncertain. There are 13 residues in the CDR3. Trimming pared 5 bases from V and 4 bases from J, leaving 11 bases between. The germline gives CDR1 SNHLY, CDR2 FYNNEI. DNA for the CDR3: TGTGCCAGCAGTAGTCCAAGCGCCTATGGCTACACCTTC. Its protein product is CASSSPSAYGYTF.

This clonotype showed up just a few times. The V call is TRBV6-5, the J call TRBJ2-7; no definite D call. The CDR3 consists of 13 residues. Germline assignment: CDR1 MNHEY and CDR2 SVGAGI. Trimming cost V 0 bases and J 9 bases, with 12 bases left between them. The CDR3 here is CASSYSSSTGQYF. CDR3 DNA: TGTGCCAGCAGTTACTCGAGCTCGACGGGGCAGTACTTC.

This clonotype occurred many times. CDR3 sequence (DNA): TGTGCCAGCAGCAACGTCAACGGGGGCGCGAACACCGGGGAGCTGTTTTTT. As protein: CASSNVNGGANTGELFF. The genes are TRBV7-9 and TRBJ2-2; either TRBD1 or TRBD2 may fit D (6 bases each). Trimming shortened V by 5 bases and J by 0 bases, and 16 bases separated the two germline ends. The germline CDR1 and CDR2 sequences are SEHNR and FQNEAQ (reference sequence). The CDR3 is 17 amino acids.

This chain joins TRBV11-3 and TRBJ2-3; D tentatively reads TRBD1 or TRBD2 (6 bases each). In germline, CDR1 is SGHNT, CDR2 YENEEA. The V and J ends lost 7 bases and 2 bases respectively, with 16 bases between them. This CDR3 spans 15 amino acids. Here the CDR3 DNA reads TGTGCCAGCACGAAGGGGGGCCTATCCACAGATACGCAGTATTTT. Amino acid sequence: CASTKGGLSTDTQYF.

The table lists this clonotype with many counts. This chain links TRBV6-1 with TRBJ2-1, with a tentative D call TRBD2 (6 bases). The CDR3 totals 15 residues. The V end lost 0 bases, the J end lost 0 bases, and 6 bases lay between the germline ends. The germline gives CDR1 MNHNS, CDR2 SASEGT. The CDR3 spells CASSEAGGSYNEQFF. The CDR3 DNA reads TGTGCCAGCAGTGAAGCGGGGGGCTCCTACAATGAGCAGTTCTTC.

As for this clonotype: A read error is likely, as this CDR3 ends without the conserved phenylalanine or tryptophan. The chain has TRBV7-9 and TRBJ1-2; TRBD1 aligns across 8 bases. The germline V gene has CDR1 SEHNR and CDR2 FQNEAQ (reference sequence). This CDR3 comprises 15 residues. The J segment lost 4 bases and the V segment lost 4 bases, leaving 8 bases of the junction unmatched. This chain's CDR3 is CASSSDRGNFYGYTL. As DNA, the CDR3 is TGTGCCAGCAGCTCAGACAGGGGAAACTTCTATGGCTACACCTTA.

The chain links TRBV10-3 to TRBJ1-2; tentatively, D is TRBD1 (5 bases). The V end was cut by 3 bases, the J end by 4 bases, with 15 bases between. Germline V lookup: CDR1 ENHRY, CDR2 SYGVKD. This CDR3 has 15 residues. In DNA, the CDR3 is TGTGCCATCAGTGAAGCGGACATTCACGGCTATGGCTACACCTTC. Protein product: CAISEADIHGYGYTF.

In this sample, this clonotype turned up many times. The chain is built from TRBV7-8 and TRBJ2-7; 10 bases match TRBD2. Germline lookup yields CDR1 SGHVS and CDR2 FQNEAQ. The trim removed 3 bases at V and 2 bases at J, leaving 10 bases unmatched. The length of the CDR3 is 17 residues. Here the CDR3 DNA reads TGTGCCAGCAGCTTCCTAGCGGGAGCTGAGGCCCCCTACGAGCAGTACTTC. This gives the protein CASSFLAGAEAPYEQYF.

This clonotype has only a few counts. The chain joins TRBV28 to TRBJ1-5, with D perhaps TRBD1 (6 bases). The CDR3 loop spans 15 amino acids. Trimming stripped 8 bases from V and 7 bases from J, with 21 bases between. Germline lookup yields CDR1 MDHEN and CDR2 SYDVKM. In DNA form, the CDR3 reads TGTGCCAGCGAGGGGGATAGAGGGACTTGGCAGCCCCAGCATTTT. Its translation is CASEGDRGTWQPQHF.

V is TRBV28 and J is TRBJ2-7; 14 nucleotides align to TRBD2. V shed 2 bases, J shed 3 bases, and the junction held 3 bases outside the gene matches. Germline V gene lookup returns CDR1 MDHEN and CDR2 SYDVKM. The CDR3 extends over 16 amino acids. This chain's CDR3 is CASSLPGLAGVYEQYF. Written as DNA, the CDR3 is TGTGCCAGCAGTTTACCGGGACTAGCGGGAGTCTACGAGCAGTACTTC.